Listed here are 11 T cell receptor beta chains from one sample, sequenced in a study of T cell therapy after organ transplantation. Their recognized antigens are unknown. Regarding time point: 20-29 weeks after completion of therapy. The protocol was immunoSEQ multiplex PCR, while the TCRdb copy is restricted to in-frame clones and leaves out a portion. The repertoire holds about 1,500 clones, around 72% seen once, with 40% to 60% in the top ten. The input for sequencing was CD8+ T cells from blood, taken after autologous CMV-specific T cell therapy. The receptors were sampled from a human patient who had received a solid organ transplant and had CMV disease. Part of the T cells may come from the graft donor.

There are a few counts of this clone. This sequence joins TRBV7-9 and TRBJ1-6; D is unclear. Between the trimmed V and J ends, which lost 7 bases and 1 base, there was a span of 11 bases. This CDR3 is 15 amino acids long. CDR1 is SEHNR and CDR2 is FQNEAQ in the germline V gene (reference sequence). The CDR3 DNA is TGTGCCAGCAATCGGGGAGAGTCCTATAATTCACCCCTCCACTTT. Translating gives CASNRGESYNSPLHF.

The chain carries TRBV19 and TRBJ2-7, with 9 nucleotides matching TRBD2. The V gene's germline CDR1 is LNHDA and CDR2 SQIVND (reference sequence). The V and J ends lost 10 bases and 0 bases, in that order; junction bases with no gene match: 7. The CDR3 consists of 14 residues. In DNA form, the CDR3 reads TGTGCCACCGCGGGGGGGACTAGCTCCTACGAGCAGTACTTC. Protein: CATAGGTSSYEQYF.

The chain joins TRBV27 to TRBJ2-3, with TRBD2 identical over 9 bases. With V trimmed by 3 bases and J by 4 bases, 5 bases remained unmatched. The CDR3 sequence is 15 residues long. Germline assignment: CDR1 MNHEY and CDR2 SMNVEV (reference sequence). The CDR3 DNA is TGTGCCAGCAGTTTCGGGCTAGCGGGACCAGATACGCAGTATTTT. Translating gives CASSFGLAGPDTQYF.

The genes are TRBV19 and TRBJ2-1, with D perhaps matching TRBD2 (5 bases). Germline CDR1 LNHDA, CDR2 SQIVND (reference sequence). Trimming took 3 bases from V and 4 from J, leaving 7 bases between them. This CDR3 spans 13 amino acids. CDR3 DNA: TGTGCCAGTAGTATCTCGGGGTACAATGAGCAGTTCTTC. Protein sequence: CASSISGYNEQFF.

As concerns this clone: Other DNA sequences in the sample encode the same CDR3. The V and J genes are TRBV5-6 and TRBJ2-2; no clear D. V was shortened by 2 bases and J by 8 bases, with 4 bases between the two germline ends. This CDR3 has 11 amino acids. Germline assignment: CDR1 SGHDT and CDR2 YYEEEE. The CDR3 region is CASSFPGELFF. CDR3 DNA: TGTGCCAGCAGCTTTCCAGGGGAGCTGTTTTTT.

The J gene is TRBJ2-4, the V gene TRBV5-6; D possibly corresponds to TRBD2 (5 bases). The germline V gene has CDR1 SGHDT and CDR2 YYEEEE. This CDR3 region has 14 residues. Trimming shortened V by 6 bases and J by 0 bases, and 10 bases separated the two germline ends. The CDR3 coding sequence is TGTGCCAGCACGCGGGCAGGAGCCAAAAACATTCAGTACTTC. Protein sequence: CASTRAGAKNIQYF.

The chain couples TRBV4-1 to TRBJ1-5; D gene ambiguous. Trimming shortened V by 0 bases and J by 3 bases, and 9 bases separated the two germline ends. Germline V lookup: CDR1 MGHRA, CDR2 YSYEKL. The CDR3 consists of 15 residues. This chain's CDR3 is CASSQEGRINQPQHF. CDR3 bases: TGCGCCAGCAGCCAAGAAGGGCGGATCAATCAGCCCCAGCATTTT.

The chain couples TRBV19 to TRBJ1-6, with 7 positions matching TRBD1. The germline V gene has CDR1 LNHDA and CDR2 SQIVND (reference sequence). CDR3 length: 14 residues. V lost 7 bases and J lost 9; bases outside the gene matches: 9. This chain's CDR3 is CASTLTGSFSPLHF. The CDR3, as DNA: TGTGCCAGTACCCTGACAGGGTCGTTTTCACCCCTCCACTTT.

The chain employs TRBV5-4 and TRBJ2-1; D uncertain. The V end lost 3 bases, the J end lost 5 bases, and 6 bases lay between the germline ends. The CDR3 runs to 12 residues. Germline V CDR1 and CDR2: SGHNT, YYREEE (reference sequence). Here the CDR3 DNA reads TGTGCCAGCAGCTCACGGGACAATGAGCAGTTCTTC. Its protein is CASSSRDNEQFF. The full variable domain, in which reference TRBV5-4 and TRBJ2-1 provide the parts outside the CDR3, is ETGVTQSPTHLIKTRGQQVTLRCSSQSGHNTVSWYQQALGQGPQFIFQYYREEENGRGNFPPRFSGLQFPNYSSELNVNALELDDSALYLCASSSRDNEQFFGPGTRLTVL.

J is TRBJ1-1 and V is TRBV5-5, with 8 bases fitting TRBD1. The CDR3 is 16 amino acids. J lost 6 bases, V lost 5 bases, and 15 bases had no gene match. The germline V gene encodes CDR1 SGHKS and CDR2 YYEKEE (reference sequence). The CDR3 is CASRPDRVGLGSEAFF. The CDR3 bases are TGTGCCAGCAGGCCGGACAGGGTTGGGTTGGGATCTGAAGCTTTCTTT.

The chain uses TRBV27 and TRBJ2-2; TRBD2 matches 10 bases. This CDR3 region has 16 residues. V shed 4 bases and J 7 bases; nucleotides not matched to a gene: 9. The germline V gene has CDR1 MNHEY and CDR2 SMNVEV (reference sequence). The CDR3 DNA is TGTGCCAGCAGTTCTAGCACTAGCGGGGTTCACGGGGAGCTGTTTTTT. Protein product: CASSSSTSGVHGELFF.